This paragraph reports one TCR beta chain. As originally analysed: Using reference gene primer amplification, nucleated cell counts were estimated. The repertoire was sequenced with immunoSEQ multiplex PCR; TCRdb's copy has only in-frame clones and lacks some. V, J and clone size are taken as reported in that table, and D and trimming were inferred from the DNA itself. The profile shows about 110,000 clones, about 82% of them singletons. CDR1 LGHDT and CDR2 YNNKEL come from the germline V gene (reference sequence). V lost 4 bases, J lost 6 bases, and 8 bases stayed unmatched. The CDR3 is 15 amino acids. The record originates from a study of blood T cell repertoires in COVID-19. Across the study: The study drew acute and convalescent COVID-19 samples from the United States, Italy and Spain. Sources were T cells, B-cell-depleted T cells, or PBMCs; the material itself was cDNA or gDNA.

While infection was still active, Seattle patients were enrolled and then followed longitudinally. This rearrangement joins TRBV3-1 (or the pseudogene TRBV3-2) to TRBJ1-5, with TRBD1 matching over 8 bases. This receptor was identified in a man older than 75 with COVID-19, enrolled during active disease. Source material: peripheral blood. The CDR3 loop reads CASSPTTGVVQPQHF. The CDR3, as DNA: TGTGCCAGCAGCCCTACGACAGGGGTCGTTCAGCCCCAGCATTTT.